A selection of T cell receptor beta chains follows, all from one sample in a study of cytomegalovirus exposure and HLA in healthy donors. Some clones are missing from TCRdb's copy, which holds only in-frame ones; the method was immunoSEQ multiplex PCR. The sample lists tens of thousands of clones; about 63% were seen once. Sequenced sample: PBMCs. These receptors were collected from a young woman in good health and CMV-seronegative. The CDR3 runs from the conserved cysteine through the conserved F or W. The order of the fields is CDR3 length, V gene, D gene, J gene, clone size, CDR3 protein, CDR3 DNA. D genes are given only for firm matches. Part of the rows lack a size; the others show once, few, many or a class for expanded clones.

CDR3 length: 12; V gene: TRBV10-3; D gene: TRBD1; J gene: TRBJ2-5; clone size: NA; CDR3 protein: CAIRTGEETQYF; CDR3 DNA: TGTGCCATCAGGACAGGGGAAGAGACCCAGTACTTC
CDR3 length: 14; V gene: TRBV11-2; D gene: TRBD1; J gene: TRBJ1-2; clone size: few; CDR3 protein: CASSRDRGDYGYTF; CDR3 DNA: TGTGCCAGCAGCCGGGACAGGGGAGACTATGGCTACACCTTC
CDR3 length: 18; V gene: TRBV13; D gene: NA; J gene: TRBJ2-5; clone size: NA; CDR3 protein: CASSNIGAGAGVGETQYF; CDR3 DNA: TGTGCCAGCAGCAATATTGGGGCGGGGGCAGGAGTAGGAGAGACCCAGTACTTC
CDR3 length: 13; V gene: TRBV5-6; D gene: NA; J gene: TRBJ1-2; clone size: NA; CDR3 protein: CASSQVEGYGYTF; CDR3 DNA: TGTGCCAGCAGCCAAGTAGAGGGCTATGGCTACACCTTC
CDR3 length: 16; V gene: TRBV10-1; D gene: NA; J gene: TRBJ2-2; clone size: few; CDR3 protein: CASSESEGRPTGELFF; CDR3 DNA: TGCGCCAGCAGTGAGTCCGAGGGTAGGCCTACCGGGGAGCTGTTTTTT
CDR3 length: 14; V gene: TRBV28; D gene: NA; J gene: TRBJ1-1; clone size: once; CDR3 protein: CASSTGHSTHEAFF; CDR3 DNA: TGTGCCAGCAGCACAGGACACTCTACCCATGAAGCTTTCTTT
CDR3 length: 12; V gene: TRBV10-3; D gene: NA; J gene: TRBJ1-1; clone size: NA; CDR3 protein: CAISGQATEAFF; CDR3 DNA: TGTGCCATCAGTGGTCAGGCAACTGAAGCTTTCTTT
CDR3 length: 15; V gene: TRBV30; D gene: NA; J gene: TRBJ1-1; clone size: NA; CDR3 protein: CAWSVSLGRAPEAFF; CDR3 DNA: TGTGCCTGGAGTGTTTCATTGGGCAGGGCCCCTGAAGCTTTCTTT
CDR3 length: 14; V gene: TRBV6-1; D gene: TRBD1; J gene: TRBJ1-1; clone size: NA; CDR3 protein: CASIRGTMNTEAFF; CDR3 DNA: TGTGCCAGCATCAGGGGGACGATGAACACTGAAGCTTTCTTT
CDR3 length: 15; V gene: TRBV4-3; D gene: TRBD1; J gene: TRBJ1-1; clone size: few; CDR3 protein: CASSQDSAGQAEAFF; CDR3 DNA: TGCGCCAGCAGCCAAGATTCCGCGGGACAGGCTGAAGCTTTCTTT
CDR3 length: 14; V gene: TRBV18; D gene: NA; J gene: TRBJ1-2; clone size: NA; CDR3 protein: CASSPPTGVYGYTF; CDR3 DNA: TGTGCCAGCTCACCACCGACAGGAGTCTATGGCTACACCTTC
CDR3 length: 15; V gene: TRBV5-1; D gene: NA; J gene: TRBJ2-7; clone size: NA; CDR3 protein: CASSTDSSVLYEQYF; CDR3 DNA: TGCGCCAGCAGCACGGACAGCTCGGTCCTCTACGAGCAGTACTTC
CDR3 length: 14; V gene: TRBV4-3; D gene: TRBD1; J gene: TRBJ2-1; clone size: NA; CDR3 protein: CASSPGQGYNEQFF; CDR3 DNA: TGCGCCAGCAGCCCCGGACAGGGCTACAATGAGCAGTTCTTC
CDR3 length: 14; V gene: TRBV18; D gene: TRBD1; J gene: TRBJ1-1; clone size: NA; CDR3 protein: CASSPGQGVTEAFF; CDR3 DNA: TGTGCCAGCTCACCGGGACAGGGGGTTACTGAAGCTTTCTTT
CDR3 length: 13; V gene: TRBV5-1; D gene: TRBD1; J gene: TRBJ1-1; clone size: few; CDR3 protein: CASSSQGDTEAFF; CDR3 DNA: TGCGCCAGCAGCTCCCAGGGGGACACTGAAGCTTTCTTT
CDR3 length: 14; V gene: TRBV7-9; D gene: NA; J gene: TRBJ1-4; clone size: NA; CDR3 protein: CASSSHGANEKLFF; CDR3 DNA: TGTGCCAGCAGCTCTCATGGAGCTAATGAAAAACTGTTTTTT
CDR3 length: 18; V gene: TRBV4-2; D gene: TRBD2; J gene: TRBJ2-4; clone size: NA; CDR3 protein: CASSQDWSGSGVKNIQYF; CDR3 DNA: TGTGCCAGCAGCCAAGATTGGAGCGGGAGCGGGGTCAAAAACATTCAGTACTTC
CDR3 length: 15; V gene: TRBV7-2; D gene: NA; J gene: TRBJ1-2; clone size: NA; CDR3 protein: CASSLDRVSDYGYTF; CDR3 DNA: TGTGCCAGCAGCTTAGACAGGGTCTCGGACTATGGCTACACCTTC
CDR3 length: 10; V gene: TRBV7-8; D gene: NA; J gene: TRBJ2-3; clone size: NA; CDR3 protein: CASLSDTQYF; CDR3 DNA: TGTGCCAGCCTCTCTGATACGCAGTATTTT
CDR3 length: 15; V gene: TRBV4-1; D gene: NA; J gene: TRBJ1-6; clone size: NA; CDR3 protein: CASSSASSYNSPLHF; CDR3 DNA: TGCGCCAGCAGCAGCGCGAGCTCCTATAATTCACCCCTCCACTTT
CDR3 length: 13; V gene: TRBV7-2; D gene: NA; J gene: TRBJ1-4; clone size: NA; CDR3 protein: CASSPDTYEKLFF; CDR3 DNA: TGTGCCAGCAGCCCGGACACCTATGAAAAACTGTTTTTT
CDR3 length: 13; V gene: TRBV6-6; D gene: TRBD1; J gene: TRBJ2-7; clone size: NA; CDR3 protein: CASSPGQGNEQYF; CDR3 DNA: TGTGCCAGCAGCCCGGGACAGGGAAACGAGCAGTACTTC
CDR3 length: 17; V gene: TRBV5-1; D gene: TRBD1; J gene: TRBJ2-6; clone size: few; CDR3 protein: CASSLRTGVSGANVLTF; CDR3 DNA: TGCGCCAGCAGCCTACGGACAGGGGTCTCTGGGGCCAACGTCCTGACTTTC
CDR3 length: 12; V gene: TRBV10-2; D gene: NA; J gene: TRBJ2-3; clone size: NA; CDR3 protein: CASRTGTDTQYF; CDR3 DNA: TGCGCCAGCAGAACAGGCACAGATACGCAGTATTTT
CDR3 length: 14; V gene: TRBV18; D gene: TRBD1; J gene: TRBJ1-2; clone size: NA; CDR3 protein: CASSGDRANYGYTF; CDR3 DNA: TGTGCCAGCTCAGGAGACAGGGCTAACTATGGCTACACCTTC
CDR3 length: 14; V gene: TRBV5-4; D gene: TRBD2; J gene: TRBJ2-1; clone size: NA; CDR3 protein: CASSRGLAGNEQFF; CDR3 DNA: TGTGCCAGCAGCAGGGGACTAGCGGGGAATGAGCAGTTCTTC
CDR3 length: 13; V gene: TRBV29-1; D gene: NA; J gene: TRBJ1-5; clone size: NA; CDR3 protein: CSVEYGLGEPQHF; CDR3 DNA: TGCAGCGTTGAGTACGGGTTGGGAGAGCCCCAGCATTTT
CDR3 length: 18; V gene: TRBV12-5; D gene: NA; J gene: TRBJ1-4; clone size: NA; CDR3 protein: CASGLGAGRVATNEKLFF; CDR3 DNA: TGTGCTAGTGGTTTGGGGGCGGGGAGAGTTGCAACTAATGAAAAACTGTTTTTT
CDR3 length: 14; V gene: TRBV28; D gene: NA; J gene: TRBJ1-1; clone size: NA; CDR3 protein: CASSFGAGNTEAFF; CDR3 DNA: TGTGCCAGCAGTTTTGGGGCTGGGAACACTGAAGCTTTCTTT
CDR3 length: 13; V gene: TRBV6-5; D gene: TRBD2; J gene: TRBJ2-5; clone size: NA; CDR3 protein: CASKASGQETQYF; CDR3 DNA: TGTGCCAGCAAGGCTAGCGGTCAAGAGACCCAGTACTTC
CDR3 length: 10; V gene: TRBV20-1; D gene: NA; J gene: TRBJ2-3; clone size: NA; CDR3 protein: CSPLTDTQYF; CDR3 DNA: TGCAGTCCGTTGACAGATACGCAGTATTTT
CDR3 length: 17; V gene: TRBV4-1; D gene: TRBD1; J gene: TRBJ1-4; clone size: NA; CDR3 protein: CASSQDSGQNPNEKLFF; CDR3 DNA: TGCGCCAGCAGCCAAGATTCGGGACAGAACCCTAATGAAAAACTGTTTTTT